This T cell receptor beta chain is drawn from a study of blood T cell repertoires in COVID-19. As for the study in general: Acute and convalescent COVID-19 specimens originated in the United States, Italy and Spain. PBMCs, B-cell-depleted T cells, or T cells were the source of the cDNA or gDNA that made up the material.

The germline V gene has CDR1 SGHVS and CDR2 FQNEAQ. The CDR3 runs 14 residues. Unmatched junction bases numbered 0, after V lost 0 bases and J lost 2 bases. Original processing methods: Reference gene primers were amplified, and this amplification served to estimate nucleated cell counts. The protocol was immunoSEQ multiplex PCR, while the TCRdb copy is restricted to in-frame clones and leaves out a portion. The V and J calls and the clone size are those of that table, but D and trimming were determined from the DNA. The table lists under 250,000 clones, around 84% of them singletons, with roughly 4.6% in the top ten.

The V call is TRBV7-8, the J call TRBJ1-2; 7 positions agree with TRBD1. The receptor was derived from an older woman who had recovered from COVID-19. Material: peripheral blood. Here the CDR3 reads CASSLATGNYGYTF. CDR3 coding DNA: TGTGCCAGCAGCTTAGCGACAGGGAACTATGGCTACACCTTC.